The 9 T cell receptor beta chains below all came from one sample that was sequenced in a study of shared clonotypes between healthy human individuals. Using immunoSEQ multiplex PCR, the repertoire was profiled, and TCRdb retains in-frame clones only, with some absent. Found here are 2 million to 2.5 million clones, roughly 95% of them singletons; the top ten hold less than 0.15%. Material: naive CD4+ T cells sorted from blood. Documented subset: CD45RA+ positively selected. The source is a man aged 18 to 29 in good health.

The J gene is TRBJ2-7, the V gene TRBV4-1; 7 nucleotides match TRBD1. V shed 3 bases, J shed 2 bases, and the junction held 4 bases outside the gene matches. This CDR3 region has 14 residues. Germline loops: CDR1 MGHRA, CDR2 YSYEKL. CDR3 in DNA: TGCGCCAGCAGCCAGTCGGGACAGCCCTACGAGCAGTACTTC. This codes for CASSQSGQPYEQYF.

Only one count was recorded for this clone. The gene calls are TRBV2 and TRBJ2-5; possibly TRBD2 for D (6 bases). The germline V gene has CDR1 SNHLY and CDR2 FYNNEI. V dropped 3 bases and J dropped 3 bases, with 8 bases sitting between them. The CDR3 is 13 amino acids. This chain's CDR3 is CASSDREEETQYF. In DNA, the CDR3 is TGTGCCAGCAGTGATAGGGAGGAAGAGACCCAGTACTTC. Variable domain in full (rest from reference TRBV2 and TRBJ2-5): EPEVTQTPSHQVTQMGQEVILRCVPISNHLYFYWYRQILGQKVEFLVSFYNNEISEKSEIFDDQFSVERPDGSNFTLKIRSTKLEDSAMYFCASSDREEETQYFGPGTRLLVL.

About this clone: It is unclear where the CDR3 begins or ends on the DNA, so no DNA is shown, and the CDR3 is as TCRdb lists it. The chain carries TRBV6-5 and TRBJ1-5. Germline CDR1 and CDR2: MNHEY and SVGAGI. The CDR3 region is 15 residues in length, termini included. CDR3 region: CASSSSGKGNQPQHF.

This clone showed up just a few times. The gene calls are TRBV25-1 and TRBJ1-6, with D hard to call. This CDR3 region has 10 residues. The ends were cut back, 6 bases at V and 10 bases at J, with 4 bases in the middle. Germline values: CDR1 MGHDK, CDR2 SYGVNS. For the CDR3, the DNA is TGTGCCAGCAGCCGATCACCCCTCCACTTT. Its protein product is CASSRSPLHF.

The chain employs TRBV6-1 and TRBJ2-7; 8 nucleotides line up with TRBD1. Germline V gene lookup returns CDR1 MNHNS and CDR2 SASEGT. This CDR3 contains 18 residues. The J segment lost 3 bases and the V segment lost 4 bases, leaving 17 bases of the junction unmatched. CDR3 protein: CASSGPSGTGGKYYEQYF. For the CDR3, the DNA is TGTGCCAGCAGTGGACCTTCCGGGACAGGAGGTAAATACTACGAGCAGTACTTC.

This chain links TRBV28 with TRBJ1-2, with D possibly TRBD1 on 5 matching bases. Trimming removed 5 bases at V and 1 base at J, with 11 bases between. Germline lookup yields CDR1 MDHEN and CDR2 SYDVKM. The CDR3 sequence is 14 residues long. The CDR3 here is CASSLQGGNYGYTF. DNA for the CDR3: TGTGCCAGCAGTCTCCAGGGCGGTAACTATGGCTACACCTTC.

The rearrangement links TRBV10-3 to TRBJ1-3; D gene uncertain. The V gene lost 11 bases and the J gene lost 0 bases, with 11 bases spanning the gap. The CDR3 has 13 residues. Germline V gene data show CDR1 as ENHRY and CDR2 as SYGVKD. The CDR3 here is CALGSASGNTIYF. In DNA, the CDR3 is TGTGCCCTCGGGAGTGCCTCTGGAAACACCATATATTTT.

This rearrangement joins TRBV6-8 to TRBJ1-3, with no clear D. V lost 10 bases, J lost 1 base, and 11 bases lay in between. From germline, CDR1 is MNHGY and CDR2 SAAAGT. The CDR3 loop spans 13 amino acids. As DNA, the CDR3 is TGTGCCAAAACGGGAGATTCTGGAAACACCATATATTTT. Translation: CAKTGDSGNTIYF.

The chain carries TRBV5-1 and TRBJ2-3, with D perhaps being TRBD1 or TRBD2 (6 bases each). The CDR3 has 16 residues. Germline V CDR1 and CDR2: SGHRS, YFSETQ. Trimming shortened V by 4 bases and J by 3 bases, and 18 bases separated the two germline ends. The CDR3 DNA sequence: TGCGCCAGCAGCAGCGGCGGGTGGGGGGCGACAGATACGCAGTATTTT. Translating it yields CASSSGGWGATDTQYF. Together with reference TRBV5-1 and TRBJ2-3, the CDR3 gives the full variable domain: KAGVTQTPRYLIKTRGQQVTLSCSPISGHRSVSWYQQTPGQGLQFLFEYFSETQRNKGNFPGRFSGRQFSNSRSEMNVSTLELGDSALYLCASSSGGWGATDTQYFGPGTRLTVL.